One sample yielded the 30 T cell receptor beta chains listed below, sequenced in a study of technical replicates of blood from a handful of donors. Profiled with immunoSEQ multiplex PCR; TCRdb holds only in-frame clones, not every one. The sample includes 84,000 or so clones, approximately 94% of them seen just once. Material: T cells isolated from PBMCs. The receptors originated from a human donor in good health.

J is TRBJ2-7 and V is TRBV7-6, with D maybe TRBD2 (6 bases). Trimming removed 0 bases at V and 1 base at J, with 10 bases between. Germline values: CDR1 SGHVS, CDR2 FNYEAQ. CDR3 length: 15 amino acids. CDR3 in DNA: TGTGCCAGCAGCTTAGCGGGAGGAGGGTCCTACGAGCAGTACTTC. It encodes CASSLAGGGSYEQYF.

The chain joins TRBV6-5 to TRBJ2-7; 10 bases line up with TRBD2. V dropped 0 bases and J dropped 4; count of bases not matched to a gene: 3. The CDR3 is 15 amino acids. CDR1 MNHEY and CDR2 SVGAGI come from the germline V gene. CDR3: CASSYSPSGSYEQYF. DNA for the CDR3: TGTGCCAGCAGTTACTCCCCTAGCGGGAGTTACGAGCAGTACTTC.

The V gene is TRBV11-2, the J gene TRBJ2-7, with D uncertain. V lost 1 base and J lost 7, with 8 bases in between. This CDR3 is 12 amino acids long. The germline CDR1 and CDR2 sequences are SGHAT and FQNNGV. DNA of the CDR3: TGTGCCAGCAGCTTAGGCGTGTGGGAGCAGTACTTC. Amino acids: CASSLGVWEQYF. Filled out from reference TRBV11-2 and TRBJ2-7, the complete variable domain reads EAGVAQSPRYKIIEKRQSVAFWCNPISGHATLYWYQQILGQGPKLLIQFQNNGVVDDSQLPKDRFSAERLKGVDSTLKIQPAKLEDSAVYLCASSLGVWEQYFGPGTRLTVT.

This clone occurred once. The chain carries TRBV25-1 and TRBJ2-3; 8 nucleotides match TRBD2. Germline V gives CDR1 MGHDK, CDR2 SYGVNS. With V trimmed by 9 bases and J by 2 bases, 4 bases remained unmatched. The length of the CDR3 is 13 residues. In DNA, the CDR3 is TGTGCCAGTAGCGGGACCCTCACAGATACGCAGTATTTT. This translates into CASSGTLTDTQYF. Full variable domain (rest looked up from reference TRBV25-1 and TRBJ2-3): EADIYQTPRYLVIGTGKKITLECSQTMGHDKMYWYQQDPGMELHLIHYSYGVNSTEKGDLSSESTVSRIRTEHFPLTLESARPSHTSQYLCASSGTLTDTQYFGPGTRLTVL.

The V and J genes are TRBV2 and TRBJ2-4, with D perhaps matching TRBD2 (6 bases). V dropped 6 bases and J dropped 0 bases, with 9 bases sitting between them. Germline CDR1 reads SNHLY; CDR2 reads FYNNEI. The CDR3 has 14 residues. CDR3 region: CASRGGLAKNIQYF. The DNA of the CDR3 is TGTGCCAGCAGGGGAGGACTAGCCAAAAACATTCAGTACTTC.

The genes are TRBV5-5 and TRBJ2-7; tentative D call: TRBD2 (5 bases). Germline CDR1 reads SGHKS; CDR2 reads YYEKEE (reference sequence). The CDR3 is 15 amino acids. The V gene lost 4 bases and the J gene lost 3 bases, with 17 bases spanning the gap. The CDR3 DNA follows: TGTGCCAGCAGCCCGGAGCGCCACGCGGGCTACGAGCAGTACTTC. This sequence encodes CASSPERHAGYEQYF.

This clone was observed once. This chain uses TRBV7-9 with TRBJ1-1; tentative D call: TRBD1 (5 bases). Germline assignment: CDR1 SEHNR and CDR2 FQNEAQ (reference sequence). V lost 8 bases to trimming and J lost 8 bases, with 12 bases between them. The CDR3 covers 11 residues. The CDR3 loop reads CASRSRGEAFF. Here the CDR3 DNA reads TGTGCCAGCCGCTCAAGGGGCGAAGCTTTCTTT.

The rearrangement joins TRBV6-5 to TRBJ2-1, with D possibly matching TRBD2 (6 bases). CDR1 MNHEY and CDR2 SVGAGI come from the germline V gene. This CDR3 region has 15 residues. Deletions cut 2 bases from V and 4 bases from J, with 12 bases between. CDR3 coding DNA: TGTGCCAGCAGTTACAGACTAGACACTTACAATGAGCAGTTCTTC. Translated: CASSYRLDTYNEQFF.

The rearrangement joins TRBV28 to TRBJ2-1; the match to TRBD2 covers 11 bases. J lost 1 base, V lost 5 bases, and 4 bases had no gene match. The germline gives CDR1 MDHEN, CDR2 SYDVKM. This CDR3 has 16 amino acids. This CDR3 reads CASSPTSGGSYNEQFF. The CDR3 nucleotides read TGTGCCAGCAGTCCCACTAGCGGGGGTTCCTACAATGAGCAGTTCTTC.

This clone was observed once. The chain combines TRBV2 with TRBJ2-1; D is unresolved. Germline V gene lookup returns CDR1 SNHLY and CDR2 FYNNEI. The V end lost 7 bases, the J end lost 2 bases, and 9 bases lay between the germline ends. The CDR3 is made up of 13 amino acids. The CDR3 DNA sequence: TGTGCCAGCATGGCGGAAACCTACAATGAGCAGTTCTTC. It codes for CASMAETYNEQFF.

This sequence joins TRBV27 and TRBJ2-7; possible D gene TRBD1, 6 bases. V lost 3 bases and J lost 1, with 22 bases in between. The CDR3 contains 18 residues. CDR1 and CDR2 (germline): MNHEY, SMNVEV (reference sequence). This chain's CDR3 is CASSFSSHREKISYEQYF. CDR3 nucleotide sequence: TGTGCCAGCAGTTTCAGTTCGCACAGGGAAAAGATTTCCTACGAGCAGTACTTC.

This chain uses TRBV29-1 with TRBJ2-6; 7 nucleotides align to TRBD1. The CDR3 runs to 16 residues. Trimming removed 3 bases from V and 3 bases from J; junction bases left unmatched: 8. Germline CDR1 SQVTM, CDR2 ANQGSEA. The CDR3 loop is CSVEARGSYGANVLTF. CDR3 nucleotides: TGCAGCGTTGAGGCCAGGGGGTCGTATGGGGCCAACGTCCTGACTTTC.

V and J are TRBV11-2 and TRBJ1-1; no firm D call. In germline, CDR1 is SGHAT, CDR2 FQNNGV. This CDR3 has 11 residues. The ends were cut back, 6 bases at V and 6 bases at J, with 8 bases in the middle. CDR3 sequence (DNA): TGTGCCAGCAGGGTCCTATCTGAAGCTTTCTTT. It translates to CASRVLSEAFF.

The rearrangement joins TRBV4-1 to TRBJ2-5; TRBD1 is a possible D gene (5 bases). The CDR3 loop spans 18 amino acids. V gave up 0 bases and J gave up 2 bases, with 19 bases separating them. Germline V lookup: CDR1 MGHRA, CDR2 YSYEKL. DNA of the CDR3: TGCGCCAGCAGCCAAGAGAAGTTTACAACAGGACCGCAAGAGACCCAGTACTTC. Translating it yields CASSQEKFTTGPQETQYF.

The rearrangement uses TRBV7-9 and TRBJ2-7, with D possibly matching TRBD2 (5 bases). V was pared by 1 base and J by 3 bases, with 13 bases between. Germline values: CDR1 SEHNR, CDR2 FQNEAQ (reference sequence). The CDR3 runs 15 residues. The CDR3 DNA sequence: TGTGCCAGCAGCTTAGAGAAATACGAGGGCTACGAGCAGTACTTC. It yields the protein CASSLEKYEGYEQYF.

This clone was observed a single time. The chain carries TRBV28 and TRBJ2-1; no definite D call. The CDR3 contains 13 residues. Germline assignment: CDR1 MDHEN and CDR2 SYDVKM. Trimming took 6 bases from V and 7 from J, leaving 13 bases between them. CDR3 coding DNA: TGTGCCAGCAGCCCGGTCGGTGTGAATGAGCAGTTCTTC. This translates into CASSPVGVNEQFF. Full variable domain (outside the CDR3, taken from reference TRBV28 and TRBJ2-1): DVKVTQSSRYLVKRTGEKVFLECVQDMDHENMFWYRQDPGLGLRLIYFSYDVKMKEKGDIPEGYSVSREKKERFSLILESASTNQTSMYLCASSPVGVNEQFFGPGTRLTVL.

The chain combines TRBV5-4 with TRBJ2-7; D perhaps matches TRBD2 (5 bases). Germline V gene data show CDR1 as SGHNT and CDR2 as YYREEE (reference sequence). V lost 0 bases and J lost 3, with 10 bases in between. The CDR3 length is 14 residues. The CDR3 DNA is TGTGCCAGCAGCTTGGGAGGGCAAAGCTACGAGCAGTACTTC. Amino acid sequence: CASSLGGQSYEQYF.

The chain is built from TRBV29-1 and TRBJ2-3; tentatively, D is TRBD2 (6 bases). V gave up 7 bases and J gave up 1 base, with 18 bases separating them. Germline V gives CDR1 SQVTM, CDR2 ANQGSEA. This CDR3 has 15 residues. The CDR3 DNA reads TGCAGCGCTAAGGTCGGGGGTAGAGGCACAGATACGCAGTATTTT. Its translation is CSAKVGGRGTDTQYF.

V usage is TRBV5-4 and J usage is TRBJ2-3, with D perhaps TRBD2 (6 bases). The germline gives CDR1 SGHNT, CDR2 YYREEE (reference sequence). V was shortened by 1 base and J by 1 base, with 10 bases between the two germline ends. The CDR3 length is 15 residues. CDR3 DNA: TGTGCCAGCAGCTTGTCAGAGCGGGGCACAGATACGCAGTATTTT. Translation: CASSLSERGTDTQYF.

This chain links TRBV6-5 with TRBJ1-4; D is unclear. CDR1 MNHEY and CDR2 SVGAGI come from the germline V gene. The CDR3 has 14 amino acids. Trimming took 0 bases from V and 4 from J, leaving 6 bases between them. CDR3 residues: CASSYSRVNEKLFF. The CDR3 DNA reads TGTGCCAGCAGTTACTCGAGAGTTAATGAAAAACTGTTTTTT.

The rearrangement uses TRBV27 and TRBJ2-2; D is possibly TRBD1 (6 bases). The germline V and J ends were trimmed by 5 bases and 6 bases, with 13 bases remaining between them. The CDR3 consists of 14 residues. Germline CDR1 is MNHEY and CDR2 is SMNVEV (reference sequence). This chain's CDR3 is CASSTDRFAGELFF. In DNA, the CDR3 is TGTGCCAGCAGTACAGACAGGTTTGCCGGGGAGCTGTTTTTT.

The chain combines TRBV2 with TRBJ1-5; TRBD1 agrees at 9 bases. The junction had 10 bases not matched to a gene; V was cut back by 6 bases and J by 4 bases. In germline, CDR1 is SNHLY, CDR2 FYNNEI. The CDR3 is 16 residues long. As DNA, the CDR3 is TGTGCCAGCAGCCGGGACAGGGCCCCCAATAATCAGCCCCAGCATTTT. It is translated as CASSRDRAPNNQPQHF.

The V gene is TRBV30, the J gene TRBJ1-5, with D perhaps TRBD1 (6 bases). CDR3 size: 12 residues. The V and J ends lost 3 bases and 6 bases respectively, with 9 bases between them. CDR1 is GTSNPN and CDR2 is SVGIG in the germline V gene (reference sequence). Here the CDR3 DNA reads TGTGCCTGGAGCCAGGGGCCTCAGCCCCAGCATTTT. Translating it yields CAWSQGPQPQHF.

The CDR3 here is CASSRLAGGGETQYF. The CDR3 DNA is TGTGCCAGCAGTCGACTAGCGGGGGGGGGAGAGACCCAGTACTTC. This chain uses TRBV6-1 with TRBJ2-5; 14 bases are a match to TRBD2. Trimming cost V 5 bases and J 4 bases; bases outside gene matches: 3. There are 15 residues in the CDR3. Germline assignment: CDR1 MNHNS and CDR2 SASEGT.

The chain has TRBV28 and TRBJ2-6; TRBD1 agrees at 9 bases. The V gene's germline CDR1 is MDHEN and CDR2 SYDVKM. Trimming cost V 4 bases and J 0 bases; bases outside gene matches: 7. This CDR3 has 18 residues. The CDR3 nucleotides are TGTGCCAGCAGTTACTACAGGGGGCGATACTCTGGGGCCAACGTCCTGACTTTC. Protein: CASSYYRGRYSGANVLTF.

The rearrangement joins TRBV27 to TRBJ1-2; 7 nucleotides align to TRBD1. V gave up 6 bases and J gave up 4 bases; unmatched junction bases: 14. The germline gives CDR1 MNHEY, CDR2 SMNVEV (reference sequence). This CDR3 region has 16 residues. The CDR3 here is CASRPSSGTAFYGYTF. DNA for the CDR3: TGTGCCAGCAGGCCTTCCTCCGGGACAGCTTTCTATGGCTACACCTTC.

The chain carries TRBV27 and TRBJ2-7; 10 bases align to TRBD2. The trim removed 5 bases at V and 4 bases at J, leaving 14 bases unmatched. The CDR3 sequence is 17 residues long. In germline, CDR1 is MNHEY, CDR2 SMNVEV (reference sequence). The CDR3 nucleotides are TGTGCCAGCAGTCCCAACCGACTAGTAGCGGGAGGATACGAGCAGTACTTC. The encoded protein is CASSPNRLVAGGYEQYF.

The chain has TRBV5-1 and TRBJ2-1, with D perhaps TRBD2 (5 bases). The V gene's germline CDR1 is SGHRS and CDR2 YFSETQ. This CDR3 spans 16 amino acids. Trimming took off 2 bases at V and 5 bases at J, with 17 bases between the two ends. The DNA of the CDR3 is TGCGCCAGCAGCTTCGGGATCGGCGGAAATAACAATGAGCAGTTCTTC. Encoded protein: CASSFGIGGNNNEQFF.

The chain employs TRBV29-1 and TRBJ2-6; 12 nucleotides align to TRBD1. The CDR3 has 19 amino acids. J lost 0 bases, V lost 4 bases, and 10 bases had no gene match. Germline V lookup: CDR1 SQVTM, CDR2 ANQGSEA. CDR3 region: CSVVLGGTGGPSGANVLTF. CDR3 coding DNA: TGCAGCGTTGTCCTCGGGGGGACAGGGGGCCCCTCTGGGGCCAACGTCCTGACTTTC.

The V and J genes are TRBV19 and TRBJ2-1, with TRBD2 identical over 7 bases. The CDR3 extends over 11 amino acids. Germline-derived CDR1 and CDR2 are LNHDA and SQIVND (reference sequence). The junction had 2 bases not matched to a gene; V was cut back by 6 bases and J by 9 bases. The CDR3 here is CASRRGGEQFF. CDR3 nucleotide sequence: TGTGCCAGTAGGCGCGGGGGTGAGCAGTTCTTC.